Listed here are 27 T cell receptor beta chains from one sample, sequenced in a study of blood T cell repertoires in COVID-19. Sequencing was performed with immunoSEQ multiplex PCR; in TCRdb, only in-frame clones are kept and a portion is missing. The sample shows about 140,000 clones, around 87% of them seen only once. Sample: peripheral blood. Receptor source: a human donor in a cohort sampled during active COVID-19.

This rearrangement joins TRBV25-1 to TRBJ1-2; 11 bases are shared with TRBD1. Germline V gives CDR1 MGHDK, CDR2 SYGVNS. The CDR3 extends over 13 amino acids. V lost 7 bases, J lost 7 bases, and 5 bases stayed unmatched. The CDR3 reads CASKGQGAGGYTF. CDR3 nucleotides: TGTGCCAGCAAAGGACAGGGGGCCGGTGGCTACACCTTC.

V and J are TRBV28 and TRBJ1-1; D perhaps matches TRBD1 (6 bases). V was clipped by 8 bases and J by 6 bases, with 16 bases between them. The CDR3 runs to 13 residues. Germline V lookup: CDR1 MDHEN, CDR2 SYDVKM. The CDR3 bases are TGTGCCAGCGAGTTGTCAGGGGACCCTGAAGCTTTCTTT. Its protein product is CASELSGDPEAFF.

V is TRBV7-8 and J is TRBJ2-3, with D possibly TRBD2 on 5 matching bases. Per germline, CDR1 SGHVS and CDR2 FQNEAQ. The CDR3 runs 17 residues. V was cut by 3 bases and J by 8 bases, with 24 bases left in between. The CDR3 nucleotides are TGTGCCAGCAGCTTCAGTCCGAGGGTAGTGCGTTTTGGTACGCAGTATTTT. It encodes CASSFSPRVVRFGTQYF.

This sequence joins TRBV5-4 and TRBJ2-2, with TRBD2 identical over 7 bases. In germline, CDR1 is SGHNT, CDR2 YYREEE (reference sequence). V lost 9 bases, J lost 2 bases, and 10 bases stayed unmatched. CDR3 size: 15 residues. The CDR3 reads CATTRGAGNTGELFF. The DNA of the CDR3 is TGTGCCACTACTCGGGGAGCGGGAAACACCGGGGAGCTGTTTTTT.

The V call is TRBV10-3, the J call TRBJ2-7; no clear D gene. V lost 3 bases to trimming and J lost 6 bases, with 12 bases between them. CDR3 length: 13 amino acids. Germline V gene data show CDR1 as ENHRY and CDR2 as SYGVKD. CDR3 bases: TGTGCCATCAGTGACCTACCCCGCCCCGAGCAGTACTTC. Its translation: CAISDLPRPEQYF.

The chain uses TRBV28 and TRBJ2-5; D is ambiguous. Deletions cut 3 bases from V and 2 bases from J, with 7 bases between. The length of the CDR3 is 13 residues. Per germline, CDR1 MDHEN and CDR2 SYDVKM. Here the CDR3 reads CASSLMRQETQYF. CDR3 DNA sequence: TGTGCCAGCAGTTTGATGCGGCAAGAGACCCAGTACTTC.

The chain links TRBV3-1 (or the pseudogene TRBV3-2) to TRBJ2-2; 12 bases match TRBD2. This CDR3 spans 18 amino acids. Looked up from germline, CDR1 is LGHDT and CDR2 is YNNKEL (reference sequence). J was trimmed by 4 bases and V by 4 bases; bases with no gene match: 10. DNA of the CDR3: TGTGCCAGCAGCCCGAGTCCTGGGACTAGCGGGCCCACCGGGGAGCTGTTTTTT. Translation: CASSPSPGTSGPTGELFF.

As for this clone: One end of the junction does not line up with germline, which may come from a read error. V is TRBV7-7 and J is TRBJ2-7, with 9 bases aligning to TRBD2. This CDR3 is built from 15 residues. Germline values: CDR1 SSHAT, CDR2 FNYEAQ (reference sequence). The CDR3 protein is CASSLAGAPDHEQYF. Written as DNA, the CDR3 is TGTGCTAGCAGCTTAGCGGGGGCGCCGGACCACGAGCAGTACTTC.

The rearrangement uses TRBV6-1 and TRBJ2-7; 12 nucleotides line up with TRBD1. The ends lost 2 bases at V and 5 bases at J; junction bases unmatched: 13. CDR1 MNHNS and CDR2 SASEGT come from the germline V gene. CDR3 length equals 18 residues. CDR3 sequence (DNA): TGTGCCAGCAGTGAATACGATCTCCCGGGACAGGGGGCTGACGAGCAGTACTTC. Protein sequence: CASSEYDLPGQGADEQYF.

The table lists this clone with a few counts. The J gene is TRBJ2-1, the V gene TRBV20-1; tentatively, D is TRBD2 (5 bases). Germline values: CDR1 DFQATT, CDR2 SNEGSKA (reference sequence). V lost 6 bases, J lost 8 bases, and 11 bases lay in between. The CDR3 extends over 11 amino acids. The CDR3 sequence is CSAVWRDEQFF. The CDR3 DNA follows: TGCAGTGCGGTATGGCGGGATGAGCAGTTCTTC.

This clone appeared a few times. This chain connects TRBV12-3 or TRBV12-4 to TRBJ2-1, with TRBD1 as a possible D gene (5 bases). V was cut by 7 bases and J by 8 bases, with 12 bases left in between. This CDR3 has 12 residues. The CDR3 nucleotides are TGTGCCAGCATCACCCTAGGGGATGAGCAGTTCTTC. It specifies CASITLGDEQFF.

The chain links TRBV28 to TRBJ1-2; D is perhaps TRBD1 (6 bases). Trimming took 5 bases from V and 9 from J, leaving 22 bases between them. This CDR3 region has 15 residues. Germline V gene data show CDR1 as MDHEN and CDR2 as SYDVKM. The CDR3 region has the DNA TGTGCCAGCAGTAAACGACCAGGGGCCTTTTATCGCTACACCTTC. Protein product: CASSKRPGAFYRYTF.

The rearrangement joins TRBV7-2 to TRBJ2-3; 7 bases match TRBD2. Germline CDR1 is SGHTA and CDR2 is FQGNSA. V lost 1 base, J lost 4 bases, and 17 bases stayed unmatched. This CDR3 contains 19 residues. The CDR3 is CASSLDRLAGFGWPDTQYF. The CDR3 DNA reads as TGTGCCAGCAGCTTAGATCGATTAGCGGGCTTTGGCTGGCCAGATACGCAGTATTTT. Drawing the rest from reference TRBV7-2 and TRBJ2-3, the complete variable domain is GAGVSQSPSNKVTEKGKDVELRCDPISGHTALYWYRQSLGQGLEFLIYFQGNSAPDKSGLPSDRFSAERTGGSVSTLTIQRTQQEDSAVYLCASSLDRLAGFGWPDTQYFGPGTRLTVL.

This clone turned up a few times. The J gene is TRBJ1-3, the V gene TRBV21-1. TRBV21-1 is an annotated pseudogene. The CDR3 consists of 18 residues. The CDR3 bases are TGTGCCAGCAGCAAAGTTTGCGTCAGTAGCCTCTCTGGAAACACCATATATTTT. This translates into CASSKVCVSSLSGNTIYF.

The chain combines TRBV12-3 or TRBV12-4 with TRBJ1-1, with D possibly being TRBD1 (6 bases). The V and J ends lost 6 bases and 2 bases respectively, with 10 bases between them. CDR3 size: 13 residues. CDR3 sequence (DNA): TGTGCCAGCAGGTGGACAGAAAACACTGAAGCTTTCTTT. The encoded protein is CASRWTENTEAFF.

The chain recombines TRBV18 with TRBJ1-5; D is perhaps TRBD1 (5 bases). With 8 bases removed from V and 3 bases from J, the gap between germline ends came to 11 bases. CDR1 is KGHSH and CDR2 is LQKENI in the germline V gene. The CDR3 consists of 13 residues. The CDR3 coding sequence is TGTGCCAGCCGGACGGACACCAATCAGCCCCAGCATTTT. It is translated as CASRTDTNQPQHF.

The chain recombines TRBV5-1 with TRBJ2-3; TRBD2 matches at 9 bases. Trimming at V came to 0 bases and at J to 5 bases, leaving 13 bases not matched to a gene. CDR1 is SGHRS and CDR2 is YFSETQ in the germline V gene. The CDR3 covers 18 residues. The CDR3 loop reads CASSLEFVAGGPKDTQYF. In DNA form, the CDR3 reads TGCGCCAGCAGCTTGGAATTTGTTGCGGGGGGGCCAAAAGATACGCAGTATTTT. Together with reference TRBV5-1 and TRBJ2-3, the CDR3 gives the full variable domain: KAGVTQTPRYLIKTRGQQVTLSCSPISGHRSVSWYQQTPGQGLQFLFEYFSETQRNKGNFPGRFSGRQFSNSRSEMNVSTLELGDSALYLCASSLEFVAGGPKDTQYFGPGTRLTVL.

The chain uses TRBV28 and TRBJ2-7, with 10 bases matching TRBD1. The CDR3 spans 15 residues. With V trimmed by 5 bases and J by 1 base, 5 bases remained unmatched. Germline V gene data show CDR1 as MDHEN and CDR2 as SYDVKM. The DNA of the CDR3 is TGTGCCAGCAGTAGCCGGGACAGGGGTTCCTACGAGCAGTACTTC. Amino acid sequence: CASSSRDRGSYEQYF. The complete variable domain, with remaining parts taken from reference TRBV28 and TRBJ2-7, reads DVKVTQSSRYLVKRTGEKVFLECVQDMDHENMFWYRQDPGLGLRLIYFSYDVKMKEKGDIPEGYSVSREKKERFSLILESASTNQTSMYLCASSSRDRGSYEQYFGPGTRLTVT.

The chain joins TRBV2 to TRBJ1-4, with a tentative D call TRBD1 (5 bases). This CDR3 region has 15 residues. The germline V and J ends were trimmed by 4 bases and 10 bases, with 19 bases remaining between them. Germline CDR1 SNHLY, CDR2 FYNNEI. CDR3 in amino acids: CASSGQGVVSGKLFF. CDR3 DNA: TGTGCCAGCAGTGGGCAGGGTGTCGTTTCTGGAAAACTGTTTTTT.

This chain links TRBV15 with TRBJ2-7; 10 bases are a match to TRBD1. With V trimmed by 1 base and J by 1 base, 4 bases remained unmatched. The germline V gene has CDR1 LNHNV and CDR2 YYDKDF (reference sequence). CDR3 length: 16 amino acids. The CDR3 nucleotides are TGTGCCACCAGCAGAGGACAGGGGGCGCGTTCCTACGAGCAGTACTTC. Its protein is CATSRGQGARSYEQYF.

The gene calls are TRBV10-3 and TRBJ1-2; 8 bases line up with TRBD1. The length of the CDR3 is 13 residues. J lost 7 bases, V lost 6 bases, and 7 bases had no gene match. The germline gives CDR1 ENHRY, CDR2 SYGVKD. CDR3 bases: TGTGCCATCAGGGGGCAGGGGGCGCGTGGCTACACCTTC. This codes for CAIRGQGARGYTF.

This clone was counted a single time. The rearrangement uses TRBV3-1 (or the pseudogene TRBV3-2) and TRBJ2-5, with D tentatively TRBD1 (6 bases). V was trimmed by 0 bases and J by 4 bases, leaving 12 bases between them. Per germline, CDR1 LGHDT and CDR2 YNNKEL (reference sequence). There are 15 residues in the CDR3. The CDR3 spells CASSQDYRVVETQYF. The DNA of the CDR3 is TGTGCCAGCAGCCAAGACTACAGGGTGGTAGAGACCCAGTACTTC.

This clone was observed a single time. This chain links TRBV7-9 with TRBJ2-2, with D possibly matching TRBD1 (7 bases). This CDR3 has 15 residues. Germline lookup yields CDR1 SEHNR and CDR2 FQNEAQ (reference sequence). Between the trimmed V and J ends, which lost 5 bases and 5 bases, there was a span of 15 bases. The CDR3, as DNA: TGTGCCAGCAGCCTCCAGGGGGGTTTTACCGGGGAGCTGTTTTTT. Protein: CASSLQGGFTGELFF. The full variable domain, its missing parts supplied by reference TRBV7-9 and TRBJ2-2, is DTGVSQNPRHKITKRGQNVTFRCDPISEHNRLYWYRQTLGQGPEFLTYFQNEAQLEKSRLLSDRFSAERPKGSFSTLEIQRTEQGDSAMYLCASSLQGGFTGELFFGEGSRLTVL.

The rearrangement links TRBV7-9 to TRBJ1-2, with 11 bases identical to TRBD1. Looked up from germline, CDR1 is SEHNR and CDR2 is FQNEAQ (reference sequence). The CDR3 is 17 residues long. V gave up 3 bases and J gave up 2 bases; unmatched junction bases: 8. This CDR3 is CASSFYGQGAQNYGYTF. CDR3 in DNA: TGTGCCAGCAGCTTCTATGGACAGGGGGCGCAGAACTATGGCTACACCTTC.

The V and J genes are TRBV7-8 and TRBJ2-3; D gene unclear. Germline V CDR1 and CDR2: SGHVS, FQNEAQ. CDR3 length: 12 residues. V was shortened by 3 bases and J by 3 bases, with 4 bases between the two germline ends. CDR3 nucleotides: TGTGCCAGCAGCTTCCAGACAGATACGCAGTATTTT. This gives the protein CASSFQTDTQYF.

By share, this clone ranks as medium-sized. This chain's CDR3 is CASSMGLAGGRTDTQYF. Written as DNA, the CDR3 is TGCGCCAGCAGCATGGGACTAGCGGGAGGGCGCACAGATACGCAGTATTTT. The chain employs TRBV5-1 and TRBJ2-3, with 16 bases that match TRBD2. Germline V lookup: CDR1 SGHRS, CDR2 YFSETQ. CDR3 length: 17 amino acids. The J segment lost 1 base and the V segment lost 4 bases, leaving 3 bases of the junction unmatched.

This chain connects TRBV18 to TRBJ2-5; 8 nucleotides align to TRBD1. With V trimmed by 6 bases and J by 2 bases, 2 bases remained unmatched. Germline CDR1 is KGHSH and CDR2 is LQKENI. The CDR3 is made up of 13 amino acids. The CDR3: CASSRDRQETQYF. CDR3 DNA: TGTGCCAGCTCCCGGGACAGGCAAGAGACCCAGTACTTC.